This record covers a single T cell receptor (beta chain). Its antigen remains unidentified. This entry comes from a study of vaccination effects on CD4 cells after COVID-19. Expansion of antigen-specific CD4+ T cells with viral peptide pools was carried out by the ViraFEST assay before sequencing. Subsequent to a culture period of 10 to 11 days, CD4+ T cells were isolated. Vaccinated participants had no history of SARS-CoV-2 infection and tested negative for nucleocapsid antibodies. TCRdb's copy holds only in-frame clones and misses some; the assay was immunoSEQ multiplex PCR. This sample has under 45,000 clones, with roughly 82% found just once. V dropped 0 bases and J dropped 5; count of bases not matched to a gene: 8. In germline, CDR1 is SGHRS, CDR2 YFSETQ. The CDR3 sequence is 16 residues long.

The rearrangement links TRBV5-1 to TRBJ2-3, with 8 positions matching TRBD2. The sequence derives from a human donor who received a COVID-19 vaccine. The material was CD4+ T cells from PBMCs cultured with HCoV-NL63 spike peptides, obtained before COVID-19 vaccination. The CDR3 protein is CASSLVGSAGGDTQYF. The CDR3 nucleotides are TGCGCCAGCAGCTTGGTTGGTAGTGCGGGAGGAGATACGCAGTATTTT.